A selection of T cell receptor beta chains follows, all from one sample in a study of shared clonotypes between healthy human individuals. Sequenced by immunoSEQ multiplex PCR; TCRdb stores in-frame clones only, minus some. Among about 2 million clones, just under 95% were seen once, and the ten largest hold about 1.1%. The sequencing input was naive CD8+ T cells sorted from blood. Source of these receptors: a man between 18 and 35 years old in good health. Each CDR3 is given with its conserved first and last residue. Fields, in order: clone size, J gene, V gene, D gene, CDR3 protein, CDR3 DNA. D genes are given only for firm matches. Clone size, where shown, is once, few, many, or a class for clones that have expanded.

clone size: NA; J gene: TRBJ2-2; V gene: TRBV10-3; D gene: NA; CDR3 protein: CAISESTLLRGRPGELFF; CDR3 DNA: TGTGCCATCAGTGAGTCGACTCTTCTCAGGGGCCGGCCCGGGGAGCTGTTTTTT
clone size: NA; J gene: TRBJ2-7; V gene: TRBV4-3; D gene: NA; CDR3 protein: CASSLTQAEGYEQYF; CDR3 DNA: TGCGCCAGCAGCCTTACGCAAGCCGAGGGGTACGAGCAGTACTTC
clone size: NA; J gene: TRBJ2-3; V gene: TRBV4-3; D gene: NA; CDR3 protein: CASSMRTTESDTQYF; CDR3 DNA: TGCGCCAGCAGCATGCGGACTACAGAGTCCGATACGCAGTATTTT
clone size: NA; J gene: TRBJ2-5; V gene: TRBV28; D gene: NA; CDR3 protein: CASSFASHQETQYF; CDR3 DNA: TGTGCCAGCAGTTTTGCCAGCCACCAAGAGACCCAGTACTTC
clone size: NA; J gene: TRBJ1-2; V gene: TRBV28; D gene: TRBD1; CDR3 protein: CASSFLSAGQGLIPNYGYTF; CDR3 DNA: TGTGCCAGCAGTTTTTTATCCGCGGGACAGGGGTTAATTCCTAACTATGGCTACACCTTC
clone size: NA; J gene: TRBJ2-3; V gene: TRBV28; D gene: TRBD2; CDR3 protein: CASSSSSGGVTDTQYF; CDR3 DNA: TGTGCCAGCAGCTCAAGTAGCGGGGGAGTCACAGATACGCAGTATTTT
clone size: NA; J gene: TRBJ1-2; V gene: TRBV5-4; D gene: NA; CDR3 protein: CASSPGGYGYTF; CDR3 DNA: TGTGCCAGCAGCCCCGGTGGGTATGGCTACACCTTC
clone size: once; J gene: TRBJ2-7; V gene: TRBV19; D gene: NA; CDR3 protein: CASSTGTSYEQYF; CDR3 DNA: TGTGCCAGTAGTACCGGGACGTCCTACGAGCAGTACTTC
clone size: NA; J gene: TRBJ2-2; V gene: TRBV6-5; D gene: NA; CDR3 protein: CASSYSTLGTGELFF; CDR3 DNA: TGTGCCAGCAGTTACTCGACATTGGGGACAGGGGAGCTGTTTTTT
clone size: NA; J gene: TRBJ1-5; V gene: TRBV19; D gene: NA; CDR3 protein: CASSPAGGDPFYNQPQHF; CDR3 DNA: TGTGCCAGTAGTCCCGCCGGGGGGGACCCCTTCTACAATCAGCCCCAGCATTTT
clone size: NA; J gene: TRBJ2-7; V gene: TRBV19; D gene: NA; CDR3 protein: CASSIGSGAEQYF; CDR3 DNA: TGTGCCAGTAGTATTGGATCAGGGGCCGAGCAGTACTTC
clone size: once; J gene: TRBJ1-1; V gene: TRBV7-9; D gene: NA; CDR3 protein: CASSPDSLGNTEAFF; CDR3 DNA: TGTGCCAGCAGCCCGGACAGCCTCGGGAACACTGAAGCTTTCTTT
clone size: NA; J gene: TRBJ2-7; V gene: TRBV29-1; D gene: NA; CDR3 protein: CSVATSYEQYF; CDR3 DNA: TGCAGCGTTGCGACCTCCTACGAGCAGTACTTC
clone size: NA; J gene: TRBJ1-2; V gene: TRBV27; D gene: TRBD1; CDR3 protein: CASSLAPGTGMGYTF; CDR3 DNA: TGTGCCAGCAGTTTGGCCCCCGGGACAGGGATGGGCTACACCTTC
clone size: NA; J gene: TRBJ2-7; V gene: TRBV28; D gene: TRBD1; CDR3 protein: CASSSLRQGNYEQYF; CDR3 DNA: TGTGCCAGCAGTTCCCTGAGACAGGGAAACTACGAGCAGTACTTC
clone size: NA; J gene: TRBJ2-1; V gene: TRBV6-6; D gene: NA; CDR3 protein: CASRTESSYNEQFF; CDR3 DNA: TGTGCCAGCCGGACGGAAAGCTCCTACAATGAGCAGTTCTTC
clone size: NA; J gene: TRBJ2-5; V gene: TRBV28; D gene: TRBD1; CDR3 protein: CASSFLQGFRAQETQYF; CDR3 DNA: TGTGCCAGCAGTTTCCTACAGGGGTTTCGGGCCCAAGAGACCCAGTACTTC
clone size: NA; J gene: TRBJ2-3; V gene: TRBV4-3; D gene: TRBD2; CDR3 protein: CASSQEWASGIADTQYF; CDR3 DNA: TGCGCCAGCAGCCAAGAATGGGCTAGCGGGATCGCAGATACGCAGTATTTT
clone size: NA; J gene: TRBJ1-2; V gene: TRBV7-9; D gene: NA; CDR3 protein: CASSLGQIYGYTF; CDR3 DNA: TGTGCCAGCAGCCTTGGACAGATCTATGGCTACACCTTC
clone size: NA; J gene: TRBJ2-7; V gene: TRBV11-2; D gene: NA; CDR3 protein: CASSTYTYEQYF; CDR3 DNA: TGTGCCAGCAGCACGTATACCTACGAGCAGTACTTC
clone size: few; J gene: TRBJ1-6; V gene: TRBV27; D gene: TRBD1; CDR3 protein: CASSQTGWVTPLHF; CDR3 DNA: TGTGCCAGCAGTCAGACAGGGTGGGTGACACCCCTCCACTTT
clone size: NA; J gene: TRBJ2-7; V gene: TRBV6-6; D gene: NA; CDR3 protein: CASSGVEQYF; CDR3 DNA: TGTGCCTCCTCCGGGGTGGAGCAGTACTTC
clone size: NA; J gene: TRBJ2-7; V gene: TRBV30; D gene: NA; CDR3 protein: CAWSVFGYEQYF; CDR3 DNA: TGTGCCTGGAGTGTGTTTGGCTACGAGCAGTACTTC
clone size: once; J gene: TRBJ2-3; V gene: TRBV5-1; D gene: TRBD1; CDR3 protein: CASSLDPDRTDTQYF; CDR3 DNA: TGCGCCAGCAGCTTGGACCCGGACAGGACAGATACGCAGTATTTT
clone size: once; J gene: TRBJ1-2; V gene: TRBV4-1; D gene: TRBD1; CDR3 protein: CASSQGGTGELSGYTF; CDR3 DNA: TGCGCCAGCAGCCAAGGCGGGACAGGGGAGTTGAGTGGCTACACCTTC
clone size: once; J gene: TRBJ2-1; V gene: TRBV5-6; D gene: TRBD2; CDR3 protein: CASSSPTSGLSYNEQFF; CDR3 DNA: TGTGCCAGCAGCTCCCCGACTAGCGGCCTCTCCTACAATGAGCAGTTCTTC
clone size: NA; J gene: TRBJ2-7; V gene: TRBV27; D gene: NA; CDR3 protein: CASSLSKGTRAYEQYF; CDR3 DNA: TGTGCCAGCAGTTTATCCAAGGGGACAAGGGCCTACGAGCAGTACTTC
clone size: NA; J gene: TRBJ2-2; V gene: TRBV6-1; D gene: NA; CDR3 protein: CASSEWIPNHTGELFF; CDR3 DNA: TGTGCCAGCAGTGAATGGATTCCGAATCACACCGGGGAGCTGTTTTTT
clone size: NA; J gene: TRBJ2-7; V gene: TRBV7-2; D gene: NA; CDR3 protein: CASSYGRMYEQYF; CDR3 DNA: TGTGCCAGCAGCTACGGCAGGATGTACGAGCAGTACTTC
clone size: few; J gene: TRBJ1-1; V gene: TRBV20-1; D gene: NA; CDR3 protein: CSVARNTEAFF; CDR3 DNA: TGCAGTGTCGCCAGGAACACTGAAGCTTTCTTT
clone size: NA; J gene: TRBJ2-1; V gene: TRBV7-2; D gene: TRBD2; CDR3 protein: CASSSGGSGNEQFF; CDR3 DNA: TGTGCCAGCAGCTCTGGCGGGAGTGGAAATGAGCAGTTCTTC
clone size: NA; J gene: TRBJ2-1; V gene: TRBV13; D gene: TRBD2; CDR3 protein: CASSLTAGYSYNEQFF; CDR3 DNA: TGTGCCAGCAGCTTAACAGCGGGGTACTCCTACAATGAGCAGTTCTTC
clone size: NA; J gene: TRBJ2-3; V gene: TRBV7-6; D gene: NA; CDR3 protein: CASSQDAVRDTQYF; CDR3 DNA: TGTGCCAGCAGCCAAGATGCAGTCAGAGATACGCAGTATTTT
clone size: NA; J gene: TRBJ2-7; V gene: TRBV27; D gene: TRBD1; CDR3 protein: CASSSLAGTGIHEQYF; CDR3 DNA: TGTGCCAGCAGTTCTCTAGCCGGGACAGGGATCCACGAGCAGTACTTC
clone size: NA; J gene: TRBJ1-2; V gene: TRBV5-5; D gene: NA; CDR3 protein: CASSLGGIIDSRYGYTF; CDR3 DNA: TGTGCCAGCAGCTTAGGGGGGATTATAGATTCGCGCTATGGCTACACCTTC
clone size: NA; J gene: TRBJ2-1; V gene: TRBV4-3; D gene: NA; CDR3 protein: CASSQEGLDNEQFF; CDR3 DNA: TGCGCCAGCAGCCAGGAGGGACTGGACAATGAGCAGTTCTTC
clone size: few; J gene: TRBJ1-3; V gene: TRBV4-1; D gene: NA; CDR3 protein: CASSQVLSGGNTIYF; CDR3 DNA: TGCGCCAGCAGCCAAGTTCTCAGTGGCGGAAACACCATATATTTT
clone size: NA; J gene: TRBJ1-5; V gene: TRBV9; D gene: NA; CDR3 protein: CASSSDSNQPQHF; CDR3 DNA: TGTGCCAGCAGCTCTGATAGCAATCAGCCCCAGCATTTT
clone size: NA; J gene: TRBJ2-7; V gene: TRBV5-1; D gene: NA; CDR3 protein: CASSFAFGYEQYF; CDR3 DNA: TGCGCCAGCAGCTTTGCTTTCGGATACGAGCAGTACTTC
clone size: once; J gene: TRBJ1-1; V gene: TRBV5-6; D gene: NA; CDR3 protein: CASSPGVGITEAFF; CDR3 DNA: TGTGCCAGCAGCCCTGGAGTAGGAATCACTGAAGCTTTCTTT